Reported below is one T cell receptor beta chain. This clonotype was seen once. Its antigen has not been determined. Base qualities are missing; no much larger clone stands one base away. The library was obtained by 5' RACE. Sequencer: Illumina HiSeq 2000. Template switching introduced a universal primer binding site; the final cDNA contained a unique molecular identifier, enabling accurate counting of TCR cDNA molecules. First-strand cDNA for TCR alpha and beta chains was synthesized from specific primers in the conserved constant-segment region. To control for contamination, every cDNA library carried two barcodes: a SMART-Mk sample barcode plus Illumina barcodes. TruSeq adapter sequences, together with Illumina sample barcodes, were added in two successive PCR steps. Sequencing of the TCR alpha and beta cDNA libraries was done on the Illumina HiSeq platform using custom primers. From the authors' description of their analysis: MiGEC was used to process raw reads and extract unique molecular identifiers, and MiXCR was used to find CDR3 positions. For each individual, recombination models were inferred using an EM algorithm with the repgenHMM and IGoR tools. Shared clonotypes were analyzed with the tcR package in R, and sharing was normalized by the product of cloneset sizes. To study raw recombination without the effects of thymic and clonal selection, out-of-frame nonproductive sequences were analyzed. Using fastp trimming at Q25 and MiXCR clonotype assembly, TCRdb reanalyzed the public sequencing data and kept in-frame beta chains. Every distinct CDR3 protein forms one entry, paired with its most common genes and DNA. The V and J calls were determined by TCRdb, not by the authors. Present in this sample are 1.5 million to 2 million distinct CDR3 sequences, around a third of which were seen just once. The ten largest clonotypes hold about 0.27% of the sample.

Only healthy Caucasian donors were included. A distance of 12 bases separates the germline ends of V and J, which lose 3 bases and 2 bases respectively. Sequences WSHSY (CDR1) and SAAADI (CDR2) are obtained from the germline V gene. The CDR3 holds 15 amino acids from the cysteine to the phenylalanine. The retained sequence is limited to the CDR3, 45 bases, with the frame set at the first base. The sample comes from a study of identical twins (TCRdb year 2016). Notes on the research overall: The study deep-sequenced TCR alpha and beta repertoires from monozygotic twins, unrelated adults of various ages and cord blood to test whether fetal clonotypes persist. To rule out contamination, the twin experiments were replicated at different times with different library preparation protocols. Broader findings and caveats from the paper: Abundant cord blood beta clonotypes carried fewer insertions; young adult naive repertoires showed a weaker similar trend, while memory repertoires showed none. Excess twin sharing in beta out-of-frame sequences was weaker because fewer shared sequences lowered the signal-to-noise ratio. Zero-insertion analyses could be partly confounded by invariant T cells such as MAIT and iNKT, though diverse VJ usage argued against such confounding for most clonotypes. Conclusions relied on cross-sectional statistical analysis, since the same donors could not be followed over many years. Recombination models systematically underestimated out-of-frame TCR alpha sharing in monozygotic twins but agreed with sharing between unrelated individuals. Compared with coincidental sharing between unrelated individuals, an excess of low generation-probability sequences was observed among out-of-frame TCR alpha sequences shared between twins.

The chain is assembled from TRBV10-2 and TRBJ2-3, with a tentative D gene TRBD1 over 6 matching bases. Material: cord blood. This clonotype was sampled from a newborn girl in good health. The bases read TGCGCCAGCAGTGATAGGGGGACCACCACAGATACGCAGTATTTT. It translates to CASSDRGTTTDTQYF.